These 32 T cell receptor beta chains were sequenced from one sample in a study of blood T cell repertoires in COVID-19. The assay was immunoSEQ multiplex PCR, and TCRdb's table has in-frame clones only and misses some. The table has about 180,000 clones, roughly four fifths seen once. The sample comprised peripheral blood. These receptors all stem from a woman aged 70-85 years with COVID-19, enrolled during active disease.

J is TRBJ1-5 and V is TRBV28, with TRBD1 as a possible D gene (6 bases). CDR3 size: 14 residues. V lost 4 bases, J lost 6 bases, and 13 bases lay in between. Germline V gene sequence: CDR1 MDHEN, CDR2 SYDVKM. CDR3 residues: CASSYRVVGQPQHF. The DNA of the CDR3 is TGTGCCAGCAGTTACAGGGTTGTGGGTCAGCCCCAGCATTTT.

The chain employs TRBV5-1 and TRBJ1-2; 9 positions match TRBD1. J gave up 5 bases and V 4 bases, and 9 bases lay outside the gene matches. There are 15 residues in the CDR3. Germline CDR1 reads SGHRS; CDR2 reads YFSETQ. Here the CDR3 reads CASSPGDRDLYGYTF. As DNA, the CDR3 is TGCGCCAGCAGCCCTGGGGACAGGGACCTGTATGGCTACACCTTC. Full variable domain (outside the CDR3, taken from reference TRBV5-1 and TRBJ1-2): KAGVTQTPRYLIKTRGQQVTLSCSPISGHRSVSWYQQTPGQGLQFLFEYFSETQRNKGNFPGRFSGRQFSNSRSEMNVSTLELGDSALYLCASSPGDRDLYGYTFGSGTRLTVV.

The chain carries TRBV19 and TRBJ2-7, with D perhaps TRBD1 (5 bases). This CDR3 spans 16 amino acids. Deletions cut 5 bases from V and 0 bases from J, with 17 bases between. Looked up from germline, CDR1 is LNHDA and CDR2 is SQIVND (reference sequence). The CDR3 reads CASSQDKGLSSYEQYF. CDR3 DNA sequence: TGTGCCAGTAGTCAAGATAAGGGGTTAAGCTCCTACGAGCAGTACTTC. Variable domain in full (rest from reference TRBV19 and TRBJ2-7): DGGITQSPKYLFRKEGQNVTLSCEQNLNHDAMYWYRQDPGQGLRLIYYSQIVNDFQKGDIAEGYSVSREKKESFPLTVTSAQKNPTAFYLCASSQDKGLSSYEQYFGPGTRLTVT.

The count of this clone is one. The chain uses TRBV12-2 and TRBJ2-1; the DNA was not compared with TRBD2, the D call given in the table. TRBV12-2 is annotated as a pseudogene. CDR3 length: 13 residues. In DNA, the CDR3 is TGTGCAAGGATTCCCTGCTACTACAATGAGCAGTTCTTC. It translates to CARIPCYYNEQFF.

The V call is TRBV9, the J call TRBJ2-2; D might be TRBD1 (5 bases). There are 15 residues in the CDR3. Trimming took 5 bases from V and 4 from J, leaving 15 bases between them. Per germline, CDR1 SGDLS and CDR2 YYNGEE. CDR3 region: CASSSEQAGTGELFF. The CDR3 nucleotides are TGTGCCAGCAGTTCCGAACAGGCAGGCACCGGGGAGCTGTTTTTT.

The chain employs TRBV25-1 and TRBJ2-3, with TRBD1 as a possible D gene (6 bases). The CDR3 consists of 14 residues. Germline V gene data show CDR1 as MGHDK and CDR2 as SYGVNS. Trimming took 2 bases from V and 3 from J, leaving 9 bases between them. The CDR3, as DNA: TGTGCCAGCAGTGAACGCAGGGGTACAGATACGCAGTATTTT. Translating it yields CASSERRGTDTQYF.

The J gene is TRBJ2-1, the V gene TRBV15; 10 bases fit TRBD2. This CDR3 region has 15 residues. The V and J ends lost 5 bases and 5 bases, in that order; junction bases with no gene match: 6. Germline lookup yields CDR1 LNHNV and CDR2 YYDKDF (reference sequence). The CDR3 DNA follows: TGTGCCACCAGCCCCTGGGGGACTAGCGACAATGAGCAGTTCTTC. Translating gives CATSPWGTSDNEQFF.

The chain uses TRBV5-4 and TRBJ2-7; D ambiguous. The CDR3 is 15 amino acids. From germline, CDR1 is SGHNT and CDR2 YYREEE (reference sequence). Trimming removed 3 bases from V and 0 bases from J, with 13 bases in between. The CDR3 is CASSYGSRSSYEQYF. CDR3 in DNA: TGTGCCAGCAGCTACGGGTCTAGGAGCTCCTACGAGCAGTACTTC.

This CDR3 reads CASSPDTPQIGGYTF. DNA of the CDR3: TGTGCCAGCAGCCCCGACACTCCTCAGATCGGTGGCTACACCTTC. The chain carries TRBV28 and TRBJ1-2; D is uncertain. The CDR3 is made up of 15 amino acids. In germline, CDR1 is MDHEN, CDR2 SYDVKM. V lost 6 bases, J lost 7 bases, and 21 bases lay in between.

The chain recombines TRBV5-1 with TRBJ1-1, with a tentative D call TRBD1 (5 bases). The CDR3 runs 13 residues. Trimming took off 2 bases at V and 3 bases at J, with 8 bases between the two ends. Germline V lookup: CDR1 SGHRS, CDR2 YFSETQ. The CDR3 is CASSFSGYTEAFF. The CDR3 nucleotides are TGCGCCAGCAGCTTTTCAGGGTACACTGAAGCTTTCTTT.

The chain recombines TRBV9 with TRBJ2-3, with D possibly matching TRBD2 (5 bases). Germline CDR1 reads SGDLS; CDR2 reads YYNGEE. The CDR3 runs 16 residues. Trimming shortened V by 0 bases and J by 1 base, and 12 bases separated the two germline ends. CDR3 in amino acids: CASSVGGGDRTDTQYF. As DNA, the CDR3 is TGTGCCAGCAGCGTAGGTGGAGGTGACCGCACAGATACGCAGTATTTT. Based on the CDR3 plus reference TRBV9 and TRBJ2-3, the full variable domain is DSGVTQTPKHLITATGQRVTLRCSPRSGDLSVYWYQQSLDQGLQFLIQYYNGEERAKGNILERFSAQQFPDLHSELNLSSLELGDSALYFCASSVGGGDRTDTQYFGPGTRLTVL.

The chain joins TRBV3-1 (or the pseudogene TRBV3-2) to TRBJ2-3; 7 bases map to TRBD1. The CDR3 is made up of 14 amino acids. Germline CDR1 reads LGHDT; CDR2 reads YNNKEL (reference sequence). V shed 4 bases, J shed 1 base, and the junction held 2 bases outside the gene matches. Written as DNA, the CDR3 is TGTGCCAGCAGCCTTGGACAGGGCACAGATACGCAGTATTTT. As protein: CASSLGQGTDTQYF.

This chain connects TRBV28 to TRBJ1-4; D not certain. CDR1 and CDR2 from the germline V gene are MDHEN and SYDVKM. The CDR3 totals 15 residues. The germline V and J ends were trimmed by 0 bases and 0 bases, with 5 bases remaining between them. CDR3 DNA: TGTGCCAGCAGTTTATGGGGAGCAACTAATGAAAAACTGTTTTTT. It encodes CASSLWGATNEKLFF.

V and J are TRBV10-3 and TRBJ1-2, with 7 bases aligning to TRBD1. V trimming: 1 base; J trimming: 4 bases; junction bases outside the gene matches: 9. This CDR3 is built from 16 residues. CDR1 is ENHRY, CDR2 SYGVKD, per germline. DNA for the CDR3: TGTGCCATCAGTGAGTTAGGGGGCGCAAATTTCTATGGCTACACCTTC. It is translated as CAISELGGANFYGYTF.

CDR3 bases: TGTGCCAGCACTCCTCAAGAGACCCAGTACTTC. Translation gives CASTPQETQYF. The V and J genes are TRBV28 and TRBJ2-5; D ambiguous. The V end was cut by 7 bases, the J end by 2 bases, with 5 bases between. Germline assignment: CDR1 MDHEN and CDR2 SYDVKM. This CDR3 region has 11 residues.

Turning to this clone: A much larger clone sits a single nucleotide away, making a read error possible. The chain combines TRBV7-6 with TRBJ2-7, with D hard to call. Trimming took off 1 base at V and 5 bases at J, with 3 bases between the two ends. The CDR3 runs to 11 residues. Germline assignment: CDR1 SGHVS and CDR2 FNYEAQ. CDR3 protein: CASSLGDEQYF. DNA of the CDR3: TGTGCCAGCAGCTTAGGAGACGAGCAGTACTTC.

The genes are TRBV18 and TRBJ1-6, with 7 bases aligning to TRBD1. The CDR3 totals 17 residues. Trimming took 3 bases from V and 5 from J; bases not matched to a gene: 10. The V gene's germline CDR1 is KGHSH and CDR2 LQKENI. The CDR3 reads CASSPYEPGQNNSPLHF. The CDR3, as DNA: TGTGCCAGCTCACCCTACGAACCGGGACAGAATAATTCACCCCTCCACTTT.

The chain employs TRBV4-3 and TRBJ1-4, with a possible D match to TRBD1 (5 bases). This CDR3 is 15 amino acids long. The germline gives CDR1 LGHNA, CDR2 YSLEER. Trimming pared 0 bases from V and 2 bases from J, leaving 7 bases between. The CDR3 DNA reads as TGCGCCAGCAGCCAAGATGGGGGGACTAATGAAAAACTGTTTTTT. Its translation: CASSQDGGTNEKLFF.

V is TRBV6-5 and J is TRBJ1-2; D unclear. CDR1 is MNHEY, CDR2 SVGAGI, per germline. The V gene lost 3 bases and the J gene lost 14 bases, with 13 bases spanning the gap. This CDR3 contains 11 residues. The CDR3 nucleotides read TGTGCCAGCAGTTATTTGGAGGAGTTAACCTTC. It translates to CASSYLEELTF.

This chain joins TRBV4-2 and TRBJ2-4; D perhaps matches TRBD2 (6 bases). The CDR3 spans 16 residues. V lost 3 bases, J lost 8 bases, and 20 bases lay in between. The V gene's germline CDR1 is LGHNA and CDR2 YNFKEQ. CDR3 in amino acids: CASSQSSGGGIYIQYF. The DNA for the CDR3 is TGTGCCAGCAGCCAGAGTAGCGGAGGAGGAATATACATTCAGTACTTC.

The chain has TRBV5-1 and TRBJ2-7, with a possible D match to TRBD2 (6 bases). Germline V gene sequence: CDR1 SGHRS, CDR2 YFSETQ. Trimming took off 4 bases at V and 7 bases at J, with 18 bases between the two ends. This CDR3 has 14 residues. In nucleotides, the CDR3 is TGCGCCAGCAGCCGACTAGGATCCTTGAATGAGCAGTACTTC. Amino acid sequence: CASSRLGSLNEQYF.

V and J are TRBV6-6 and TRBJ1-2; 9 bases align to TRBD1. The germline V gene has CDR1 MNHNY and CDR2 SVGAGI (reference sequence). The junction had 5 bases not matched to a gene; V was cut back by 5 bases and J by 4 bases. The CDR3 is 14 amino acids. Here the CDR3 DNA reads TGTGCCAGCAGTCGGGACAGGGAATTCTATGGCTACACCTTC. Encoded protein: CASSRDREFYGYTF.

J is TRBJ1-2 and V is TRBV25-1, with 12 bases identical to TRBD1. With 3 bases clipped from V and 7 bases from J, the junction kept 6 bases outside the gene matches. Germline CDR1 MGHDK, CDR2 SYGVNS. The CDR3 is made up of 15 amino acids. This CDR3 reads CASSDWDRGRLGYTF. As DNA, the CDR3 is TGTGCCAGCAGTGATTGGGACAGGGGGCGCCTTGGCTACACCTTC.

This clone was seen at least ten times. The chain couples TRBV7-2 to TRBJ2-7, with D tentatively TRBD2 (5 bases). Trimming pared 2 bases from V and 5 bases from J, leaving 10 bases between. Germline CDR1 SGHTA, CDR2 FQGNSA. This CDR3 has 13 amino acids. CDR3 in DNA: TGTGCCAGCAGCTTAAGTTTCGGGAACGAGCAGTACTTC. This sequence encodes CASSLSFGNEQYF.

DNA of the CDR3: TGTGCCAGCAGCTTCACTAGCTGGCAAGAGACCCAGTACTTC. As protein: CASSFTSWQETQYF. The chain carries TRBV7-2 and TRBJ2-5, with D tentatively TRBD2 (6 bases). Germline-derived CDR1 and CDR2 are SGHTA and FQGNSA. The CDR3 consists of 14 residues. Trimming removed 3 bases from V and 2 bases from J, with 10 bases in between.

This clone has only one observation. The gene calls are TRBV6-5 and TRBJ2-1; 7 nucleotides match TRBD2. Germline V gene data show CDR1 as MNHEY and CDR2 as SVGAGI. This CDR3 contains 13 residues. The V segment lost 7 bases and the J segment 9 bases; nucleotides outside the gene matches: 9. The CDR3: CASIPGGRGEQFF. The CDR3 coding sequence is TGTGCCAGCATCCCGGGAGGCCGGGGTGAGCAGTTCTTC.

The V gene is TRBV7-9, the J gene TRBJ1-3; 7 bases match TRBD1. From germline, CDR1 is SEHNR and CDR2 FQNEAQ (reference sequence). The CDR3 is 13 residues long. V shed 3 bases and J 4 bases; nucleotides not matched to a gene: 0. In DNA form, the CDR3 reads TGTGCCAGCAGCTTGGGACAGGGAAACACCATATATTTT. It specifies CASSLGQGNTIYF.

DNA of the CDR3: TGTGCCAGCAGCTTAGTCAGGGGCGACGAGCAGTACTTC. Residues: CASSLVRGDEQYF. The J gene is TRBJ2-7, the V gene TRBV7-2, with D perhaps matching TRBD1 (6 bases). There are 13 residues in the CDR3. CDR1 SGHTA and CDR2 FQGNSA come from the germline V gene. V gave up 1 base and J gave up 5 bases, with 9 bases separating them.

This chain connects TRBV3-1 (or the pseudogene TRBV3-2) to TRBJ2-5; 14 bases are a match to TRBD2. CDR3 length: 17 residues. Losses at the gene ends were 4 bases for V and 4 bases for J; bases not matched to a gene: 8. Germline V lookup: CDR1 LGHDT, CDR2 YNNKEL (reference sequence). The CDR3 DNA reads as TGTGCCAGCAGCCCGCCGGGGACTAGCGGGAGCCCAGAGACCCAGTACTTC. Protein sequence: CASSPPGTSGSPETQYF.

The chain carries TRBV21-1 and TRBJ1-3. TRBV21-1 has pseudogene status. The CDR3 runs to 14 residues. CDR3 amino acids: CASIRRSSGNTIYF. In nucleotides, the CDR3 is TGTGCCAGCATAAGACGGAGCTCTGGAAACACCATATATTTT.

CDR3 sequence (DNA): TGTGCCAGTAGTATTGAGGGAGGGCCGTCGGGCACAGATACGCAGTATTTT. Translated, it gives CASSIEGGPSGTDTQYF. This chain connects TRBV19 to TRBJ2-3; 7 bases are shared with TRBD2. J gave up 1 base and V 3 bases, and 10 bases lay outside the gene matches. The germline V gene has CDR1 LNHDA and CDR2 SQIVND (reference sequence). The CDR3 consists of 17 residues. The full variable domain, rest sourced from reference TRBV19 and TRBJ2-3, is DGGITQSPKYLFRKEGQNVTLSCEQNLNHDAMYWYRQDPGQGLRLIYYSQIVNDFQKGDIAEGYSVSREKKESFPLTVTSAQKNPTAFYLCASSIEGGPSGTDTQYFGPGTRLTVL.

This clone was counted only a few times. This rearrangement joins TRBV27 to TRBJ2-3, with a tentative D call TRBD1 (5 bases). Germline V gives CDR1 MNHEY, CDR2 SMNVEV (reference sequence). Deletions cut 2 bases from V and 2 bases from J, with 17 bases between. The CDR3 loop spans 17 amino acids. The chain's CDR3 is CASSLVDIRITTDTQYF. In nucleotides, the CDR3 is TGTGCCAGCAGTTTAGTGGACATAAGAATTACCACAGATACGCAGTATTTT.